This is a list of T cell receptor beta chains from one sample in a study of blood T cell repertoires in COVID-19. Clones were read by immunoSEQ multiplex PCR, and TCRdb kept only the in-frame ones, dropping some. The data contain about 81,000 clones, 85% to 90% of them seen just once; the ten biggest clones take up approximately 5.1%. The sequenced material came from peripheral blood. The source of these receptors is a woman at least 80 years old with acute or convalescent COVID-19. CDR3s include the opening cysteine and the closing phenylalanine or tryptophan. D genes are given only for firm matches. Some rows mark clone size as missing; the rest say once, few, many or name a class of expanded clone.

once,TRBV19,TRBJ2-7,.,CASSIGDTDSSYEQYF,TGTGCCAGTAGTATAGGGGACACCGATAGCTCCTACGAGCAGTACTTC
.,TRBV3-1/TRBV3-2,TRBJ2-3,TRBD2,CASSLLGLAGGADTQYF,TGTGCCAGCAGCCTCCTCGGTCTAGCGGGAGGGGCAGATACGCAGTATTTT
.,TRBV12-3/TRBV12-4,TRBJ1-2,.,CASTPDTGFGYTF,TGTGCCAGCACTCCGGACACAGGGTTTGGCTACACCTTC
once,TRBV14,TRBJ1-4,TRBD1,CASSRDRVSRLLNEKLFF,TGTGCCAGCAGCCGGGACAGGGTCAGCAGGTTACTAAATGAAAAACTGTTTTTT
.,TRBV18,TRBJ2-1,TRBD2,CASSRTSGEMDEQFF,TGTGCCAGCTCAAGGACTAGCGGGGAGATGGATGAGCAGTTCTTC
once,TRBV5-5,TRBJ2-7,TRBD2,CASSRTSGGAYEQYF,TGTGCCAGCAGCCGGACTAGCGGGGGGGCCTACGAGCAGTACTTC
.,TRBV18,TRBJ1-1,.,CASSRLEGNTEAFF,TGTGCCAGCTCACGACTTGAGGGGAACACTGAAGCTTTCTTT
.,TRBV27,TRBJ2-5,TRBD2,CASSYRLAGVETQYF,TGTGCCAGCAGTTATAGACTAGCGGGAGTAGAGACCCAGTACTTC
.,TRBV7-2,TRBJ1-3,TRBD1,CASSSGTGIILAGNTIYF,TGTGCCAGCAGCTCGGGGACAGGGATAATTCTAGCTGGAAACACCATATATTTT
once,TRBV3-1/TRBV3-2,TRBJ2-3,.,CASSEVSGSTRPGTDTQYF,TGTGCCTCATCGGAGGTCAGTGGCTCCACACGGCCAGGCACAGATACGCAGTATTTT
few,TRBV28,TRBJ1-3,.,CASRLGGQSSGNTIYF,TGTGCCAGCAGGCTGGGGGGGCAGAGCTCTGGAAACACCATATATTTT
.,TRBV7-8,TRBJ2-1,.,CASSPGGNYNEQFF,TGTGCCAGCAGCCCGGGGGGCAACTACAATGAGCAGTTCTTC
.,TRBV19,TRBJ2-3,TRBD2,CASRPGTSGYTDTQYF,TGTGCCAGTAGGCCAGGGACTAGCGGATACACAGATACGCAGTATTTT
.,TRBV18,TRBJ2-5,TRBD2,CASSRPSGPHHPKGETQYF,TGTGCCAGCTCGCGCCCTAGCGGGCCACACCATCCAAAAGGGGAGACCCAGTACTTC
.,TRBV19,TRBJ2-1,.,CASSTRLVAGEQFF,TGTGCCAGTAGTACCCGACTAGTTGCGGGTGAGCAGTTCTTC
many,TRBV7-9,TRBJ2-1,TRBD2,CASSSRTSGGDNEQFF,TGTGCCAGCAGCTCCAGGACTAGCGGGGGGGACAATGAGCAGTTCTTC
once,TRBV9,TRBJ2-2,.,CASSFGQMNTGELFF,TGTGCCAGCAGCTTCGGACAGATGAACACCGGGGAGCTGTTTTTT
.,TRBV6-5,TRBJ2-2,.,CASSFQTGGNTGELFF,TGTGCCAGCAGTTTCCAGACAGGTGGGAACACCGGGGAGCTGTTTTTT